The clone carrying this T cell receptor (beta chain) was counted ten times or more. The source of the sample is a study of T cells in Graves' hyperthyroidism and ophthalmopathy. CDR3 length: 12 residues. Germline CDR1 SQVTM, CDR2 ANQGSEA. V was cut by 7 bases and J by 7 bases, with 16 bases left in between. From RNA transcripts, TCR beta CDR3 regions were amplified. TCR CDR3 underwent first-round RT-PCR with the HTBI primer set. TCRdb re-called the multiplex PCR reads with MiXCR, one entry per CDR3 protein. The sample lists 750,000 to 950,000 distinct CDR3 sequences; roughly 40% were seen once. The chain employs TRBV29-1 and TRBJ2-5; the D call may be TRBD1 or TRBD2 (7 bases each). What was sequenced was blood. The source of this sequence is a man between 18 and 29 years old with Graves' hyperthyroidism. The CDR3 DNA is TGCAGCGCAGGGGGGAGGGAGGGGACCCAGTACTTC. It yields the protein CSAGGREGTQYF.